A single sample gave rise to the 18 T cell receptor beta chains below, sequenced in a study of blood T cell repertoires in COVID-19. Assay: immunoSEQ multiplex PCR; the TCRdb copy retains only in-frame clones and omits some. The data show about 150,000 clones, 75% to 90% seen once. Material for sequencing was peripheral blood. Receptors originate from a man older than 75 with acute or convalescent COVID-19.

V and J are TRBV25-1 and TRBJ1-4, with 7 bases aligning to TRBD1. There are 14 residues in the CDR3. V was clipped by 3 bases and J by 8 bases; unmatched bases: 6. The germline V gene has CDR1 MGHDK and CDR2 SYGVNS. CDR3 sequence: CASSDFQTGEKLFF. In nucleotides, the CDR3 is TGTGCCAGCAGTGACTTCCAGACAGGGGAAAAACTGTTTTTT.

For the CDR3, the DNA is TGCGCCAGCAGCTCAAACCCAGAGAACACTGAAGCTTTCTTT. It yields the protein CASSSNPENTEAFF. The chain carries TRBV5-1 and TRBJ1-1; D gene unclear. The V end was cut by 3 bases, the J end by 1 base, with 10 bases between. Germline values: CDR1 SGHRS, CDR2 YFSETQ. There are 14 residues in the CDR3.

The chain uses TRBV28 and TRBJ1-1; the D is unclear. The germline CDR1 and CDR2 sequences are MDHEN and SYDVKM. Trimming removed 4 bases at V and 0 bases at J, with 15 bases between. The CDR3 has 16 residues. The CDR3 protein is CASSSDLGSLNTEAFF. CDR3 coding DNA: TGTGCCAGCAGTTCTGATCTCGGGTCCTTGAACACTGAAGCTTTCTTT. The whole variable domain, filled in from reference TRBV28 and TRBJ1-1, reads DVKVTQSSRYLVKRTGEKVFLECVQDMDHENMFWYRQDPGLGLRLIYFSYDVKMKEKGDIPEGYSVSREKKERFSLILESASTNQTSMYLCASSSDLGSLNTEAFFGQGTRLTVV.

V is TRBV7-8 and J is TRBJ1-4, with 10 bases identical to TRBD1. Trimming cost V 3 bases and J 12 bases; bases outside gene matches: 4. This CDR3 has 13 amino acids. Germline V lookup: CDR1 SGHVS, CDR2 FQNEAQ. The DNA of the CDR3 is TGTGCCAGCAGCTTCGGACAGGGGGGAGAACTGTTTTTT. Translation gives CASSFGQGGELFF.

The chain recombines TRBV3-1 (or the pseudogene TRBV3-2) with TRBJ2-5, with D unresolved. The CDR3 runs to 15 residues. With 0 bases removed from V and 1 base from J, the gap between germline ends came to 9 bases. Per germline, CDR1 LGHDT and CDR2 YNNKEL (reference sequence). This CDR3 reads CASSQDVQAQETQYF. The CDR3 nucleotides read TGTGCCAGCAGCCAAGATGTCCAAGCCCAAGAGACCCAGTACTTC.

Here the CDR3 DNA reads TGTGCCAGCTCCCAGGGCACTGAAGCTTTCTTT. Translation gives CASSQGTEAFF. The chain couples TRBV9 to TRBJ1-1; weak D call: TRBD1 (5 bases). Trimming left V 7 bases short and J 4 bases short, with 8 bases between. Germline CDR1 and CDR2: SGDLS and YYNGEE. The CDR3 is 11 residues long.

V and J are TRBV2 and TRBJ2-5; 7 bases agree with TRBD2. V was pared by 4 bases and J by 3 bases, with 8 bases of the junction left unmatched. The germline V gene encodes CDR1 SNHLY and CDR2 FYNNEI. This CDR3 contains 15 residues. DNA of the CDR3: TGTGCCAGCAGTGCCCTGATGGGGGGGAAAGAGACCCAGTACTTC. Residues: CASSALMGGKETQYF.

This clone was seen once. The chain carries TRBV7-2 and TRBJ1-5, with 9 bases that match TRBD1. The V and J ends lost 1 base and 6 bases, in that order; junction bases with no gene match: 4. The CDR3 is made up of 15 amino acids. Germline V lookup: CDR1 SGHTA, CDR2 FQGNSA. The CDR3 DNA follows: TGTGCCAGCAGCTTAGACAGGGGGCAAGGTCAGCCCCAGCATTTT. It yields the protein CASSLDRGQGQPQHF. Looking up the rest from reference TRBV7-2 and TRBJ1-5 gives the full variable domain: GAGVSQSPSNKVTEKGKDVELRCDPISGHTALYWYRQSLGQGLEFLIYFQGNSAPDKSGLPSDRFSAERTGGSVSTLTIQRTQQEDSAVYLCASSLDRGQGQPQHFGDGTRLSIL.

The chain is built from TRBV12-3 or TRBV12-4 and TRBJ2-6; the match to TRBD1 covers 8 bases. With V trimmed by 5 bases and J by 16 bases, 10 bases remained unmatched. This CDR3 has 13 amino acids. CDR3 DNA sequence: TGTGCCAGCAGTCCGCATGGCAGGGGGCATCTGACTTTC. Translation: CASSPHGRGHLTF.

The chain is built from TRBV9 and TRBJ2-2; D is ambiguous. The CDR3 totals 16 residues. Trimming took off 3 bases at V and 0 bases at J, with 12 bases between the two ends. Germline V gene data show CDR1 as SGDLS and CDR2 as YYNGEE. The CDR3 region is CASSALGASNTGELFF. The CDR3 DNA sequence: TGTGCCAGCAGCGCGCTAGGCGCCTCGAACACCGGGGAGCTGTTTTTT.

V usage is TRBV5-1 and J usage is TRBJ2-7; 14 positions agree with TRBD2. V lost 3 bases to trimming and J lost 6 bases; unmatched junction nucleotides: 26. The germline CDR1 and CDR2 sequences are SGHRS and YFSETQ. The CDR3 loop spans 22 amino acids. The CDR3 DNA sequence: TGCGCCAGCAGCTACCATGCACGAACCGGGACTAGCGGGGGCGGGGTTTTCATCGAGCAGTACTTC. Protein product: CASSYHARTGTSGGGVFIEQYF. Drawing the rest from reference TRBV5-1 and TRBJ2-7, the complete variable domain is KAGVTQTPRYLIKTRGQQVTLSCSPISGHRSVSWYQQTPGQGLQFLFEYFSETQRNKGNFPGRFSGRQFSNSRSEMNVSTLELGDSALYLCASSYHARTGTSGGGVFIEQYFGPGTRLTVT.

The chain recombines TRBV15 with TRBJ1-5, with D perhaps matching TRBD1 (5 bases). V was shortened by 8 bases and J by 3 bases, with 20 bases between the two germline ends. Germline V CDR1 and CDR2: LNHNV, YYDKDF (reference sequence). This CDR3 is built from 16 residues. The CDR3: CATSTDLQEFNQPQHF. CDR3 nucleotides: TGTGCCACCTCTACGGACCTACAGGAATTCAATCAGCCCCAGCATTTT.

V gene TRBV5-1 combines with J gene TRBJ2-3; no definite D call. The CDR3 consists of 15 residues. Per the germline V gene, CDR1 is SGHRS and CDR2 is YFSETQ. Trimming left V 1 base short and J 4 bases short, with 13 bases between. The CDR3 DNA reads TGCGCCAGCAGCTTGCCCCTCCCAGACTCAGATACGCAGTATTTT. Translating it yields CASSLPLPDSDTQYF.

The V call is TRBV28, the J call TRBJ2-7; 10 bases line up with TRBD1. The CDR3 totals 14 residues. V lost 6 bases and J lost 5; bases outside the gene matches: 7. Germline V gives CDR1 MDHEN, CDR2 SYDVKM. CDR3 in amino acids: CASSRGTGEHEQYF. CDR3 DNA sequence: TGTGCCAGCAGCCGCGGGACAGGGGAACACGAGCAGTACTTC. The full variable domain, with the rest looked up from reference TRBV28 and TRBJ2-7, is DVKVTQSSRYLVKRTGEKVFLECVQDMDHENMFWYRQDPGLGLRLIYFSYDVKMKEKGDIPEGYSVSREKKERFSLILESASTNQTSMYLCASSRGTGEHEQYFGPGTRLTVT.

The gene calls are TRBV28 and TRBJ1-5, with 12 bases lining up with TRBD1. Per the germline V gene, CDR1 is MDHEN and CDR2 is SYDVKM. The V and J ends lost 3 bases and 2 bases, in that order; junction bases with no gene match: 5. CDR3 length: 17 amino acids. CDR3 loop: CASSLAGTGGGNQPQHF. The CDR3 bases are TGTGCCAGCAGTTTGGCTGGGACAGGGGGCGGCAATCAGCCCCAGCATTTT. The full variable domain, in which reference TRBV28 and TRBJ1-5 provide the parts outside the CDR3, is DVKVTQSSRYLVKRTGEKVFLECVQDMDHENMFWYRQDPGLGLRLIYFSYDVKMKEKGDIPEGYSVSREKKERFSLILESASTNQTSMYLCASSLAGTGGGNQPQHFGDGTRLSIL.

CDR3 nucleotides: TGTGCCAGCAGGGATGGGAACAGGGACCCCTATAATTCACCCCTCCACTTT. It translates to CASRDGNRDPYNSPLHF. J is TRBJ1-6 and V is TRBV5-4; D is perhaps TRBD1 (6 bases). Germline V lookup: CDR1 SGHNT, CDR2 YYREEE (reference sequence). The CDR3 is 17 residues long. V was cut by 5 bases and J by 2 bases, with 17 bases left in between.

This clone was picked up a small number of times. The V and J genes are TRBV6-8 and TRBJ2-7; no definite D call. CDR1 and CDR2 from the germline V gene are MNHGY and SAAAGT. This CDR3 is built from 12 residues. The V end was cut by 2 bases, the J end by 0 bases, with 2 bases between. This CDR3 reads CASSYRSYEQYF. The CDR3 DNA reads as TGTGCCAGCAGTTACCGCTCCTACGAGCAGTACTTC.

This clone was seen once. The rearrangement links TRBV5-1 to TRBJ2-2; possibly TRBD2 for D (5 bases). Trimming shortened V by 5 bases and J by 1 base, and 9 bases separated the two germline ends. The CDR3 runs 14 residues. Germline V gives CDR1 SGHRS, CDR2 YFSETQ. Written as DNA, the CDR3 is TGCGCCAGCAGGCGGAGCGGGAACACCGGGGAGCTGTTTTTT. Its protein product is CASRRSGNTGELFF.